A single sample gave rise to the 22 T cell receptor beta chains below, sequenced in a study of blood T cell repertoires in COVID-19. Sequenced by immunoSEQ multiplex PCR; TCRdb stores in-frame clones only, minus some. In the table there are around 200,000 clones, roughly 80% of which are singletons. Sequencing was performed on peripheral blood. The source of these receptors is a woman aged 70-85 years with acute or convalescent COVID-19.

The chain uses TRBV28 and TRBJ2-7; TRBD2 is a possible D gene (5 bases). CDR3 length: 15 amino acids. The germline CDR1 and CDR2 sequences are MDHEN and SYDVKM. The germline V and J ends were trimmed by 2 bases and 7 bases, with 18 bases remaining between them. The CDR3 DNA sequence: TGTGCCAGCAGTTTACGGTCGCAGTCCAGGAGGGAGCAGTACTTC. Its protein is CASSLRSQSRREQYF. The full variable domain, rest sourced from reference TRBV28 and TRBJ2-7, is DVKVTQSSRYLVKRTGEKVFLECVQDMDHENMFWYRQDPGLGLRLIYFSYDVKMKEKGDIPEGYSVSREKKERFSLILESASTNQTSMYLCASSLRSQSRREQYFGPGTRLTVT.

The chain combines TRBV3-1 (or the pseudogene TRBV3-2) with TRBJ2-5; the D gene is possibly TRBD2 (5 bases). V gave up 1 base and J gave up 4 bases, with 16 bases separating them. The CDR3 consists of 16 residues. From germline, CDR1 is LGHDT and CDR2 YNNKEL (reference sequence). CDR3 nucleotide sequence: TGTGCCAGCAGCCAAGGTTTTGAGGGAGTCGCAGAGACCCAGTACTTC. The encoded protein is CASSQGFEGVAETQYF.

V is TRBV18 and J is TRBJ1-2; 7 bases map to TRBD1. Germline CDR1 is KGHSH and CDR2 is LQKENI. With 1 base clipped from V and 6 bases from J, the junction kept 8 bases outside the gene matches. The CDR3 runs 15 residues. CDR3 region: CASSPQRGGDDGYTF. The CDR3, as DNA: TGTGCCAGCTCACCACAACGAGGGGGCGACGATGGCTACACCTTC.

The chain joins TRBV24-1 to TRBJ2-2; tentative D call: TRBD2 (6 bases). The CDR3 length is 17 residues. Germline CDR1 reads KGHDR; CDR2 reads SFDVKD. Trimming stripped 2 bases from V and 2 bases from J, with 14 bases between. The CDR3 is CATSDWAGLGNTGELFF. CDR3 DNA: TGTGCCACCAGTGATTGGGCGGGACTCGGTAACACCGGGGAGCTGTTTTTT.

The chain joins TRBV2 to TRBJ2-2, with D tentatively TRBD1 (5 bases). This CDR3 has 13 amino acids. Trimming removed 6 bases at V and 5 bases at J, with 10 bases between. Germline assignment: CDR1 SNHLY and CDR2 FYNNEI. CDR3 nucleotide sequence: TGTGCCAGCAGATTGGGGCGGACCGGGGAGCTGTTTTTT. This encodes CASRLGRTGELFF.

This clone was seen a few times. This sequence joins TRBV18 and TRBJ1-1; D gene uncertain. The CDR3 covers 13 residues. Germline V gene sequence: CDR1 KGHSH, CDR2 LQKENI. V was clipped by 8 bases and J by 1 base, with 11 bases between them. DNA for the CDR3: TGTGCCAGCACCCTTGACACGAACACTGAAGCTTTCTTT. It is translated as CASTLDTNTEAFF.

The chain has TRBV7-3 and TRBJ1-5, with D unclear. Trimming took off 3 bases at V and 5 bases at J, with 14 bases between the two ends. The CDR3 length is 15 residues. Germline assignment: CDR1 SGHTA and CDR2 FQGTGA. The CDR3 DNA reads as TGTGCCAGCAGCTTTGAACGGGTGGGTCATCAGCCCCAGCATTTT. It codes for CASSFERVGHQPQHF.

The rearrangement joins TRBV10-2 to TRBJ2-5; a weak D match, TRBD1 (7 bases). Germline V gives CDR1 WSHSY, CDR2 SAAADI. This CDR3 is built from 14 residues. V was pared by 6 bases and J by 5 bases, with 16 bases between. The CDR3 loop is CASREGQWRETQYF. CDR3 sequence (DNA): TGCGCCAGCAGGGAGGGACAGTGGAGGGAGACCCAGTACTTC.

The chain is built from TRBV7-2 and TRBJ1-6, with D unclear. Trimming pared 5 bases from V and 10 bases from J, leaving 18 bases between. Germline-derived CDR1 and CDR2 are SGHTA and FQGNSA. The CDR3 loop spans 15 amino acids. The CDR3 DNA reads TGTGCCAGCAGCCTAGACGGGATATCGTACTCACCCCTCCACTTT. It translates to CASSLDGISYSPLHF.

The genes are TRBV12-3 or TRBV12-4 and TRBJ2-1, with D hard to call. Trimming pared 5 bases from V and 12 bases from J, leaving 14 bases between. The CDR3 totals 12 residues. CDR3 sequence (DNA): TGTGCCAGCAGTCGATCGGCGGTTGGGCAGTTCTTC. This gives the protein CASSRSAVGQFF.

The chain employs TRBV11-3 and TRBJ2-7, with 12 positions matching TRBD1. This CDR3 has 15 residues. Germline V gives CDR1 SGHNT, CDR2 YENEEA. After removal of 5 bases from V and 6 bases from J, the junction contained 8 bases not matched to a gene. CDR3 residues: CASSPEGTGGTEQYF. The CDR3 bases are TGTGCCAGCAGCCCAGAGGGGACAGGGGGCACCGAGCAGTACTTC.

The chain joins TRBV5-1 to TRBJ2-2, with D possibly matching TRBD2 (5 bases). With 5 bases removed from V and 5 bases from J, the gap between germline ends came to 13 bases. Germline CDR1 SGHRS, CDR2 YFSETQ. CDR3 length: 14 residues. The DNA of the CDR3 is TGCGCCAGCAGGGTTAGCGTATGGACCGGGGAGCTGTTTTTT. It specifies CASRVSVWTGELFF.

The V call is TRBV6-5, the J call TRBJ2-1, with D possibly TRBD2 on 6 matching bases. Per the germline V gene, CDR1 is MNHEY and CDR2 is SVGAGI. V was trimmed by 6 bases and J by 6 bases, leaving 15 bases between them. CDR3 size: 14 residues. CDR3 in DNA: TGTGCCAGCAGCTGGGGACTCAGCCCCAATGAGCAGTTCTTC. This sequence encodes CASSWGLSPNEQFF.

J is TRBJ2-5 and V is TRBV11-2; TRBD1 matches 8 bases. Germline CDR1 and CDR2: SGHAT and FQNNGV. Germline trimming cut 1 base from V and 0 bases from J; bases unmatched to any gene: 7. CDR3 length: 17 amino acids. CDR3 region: CASSLGGQATYQETQYF. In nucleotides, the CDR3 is TGTGCCAGCAGCTTAGGGGGACAGGCCACGTACCAAGAGACCCAGTACTTC. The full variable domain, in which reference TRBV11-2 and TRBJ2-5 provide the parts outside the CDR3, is EAGVAQSPRYKIIEKRQSVAFWCNPISGHATLYWYQQILGQGPKLLIQFQNNGVVDDSQLPKDRFSAERLKGVDSTLKIQPAKLEDSAVYLCASSLGGQATYQETQYFGPGTRLLVL.

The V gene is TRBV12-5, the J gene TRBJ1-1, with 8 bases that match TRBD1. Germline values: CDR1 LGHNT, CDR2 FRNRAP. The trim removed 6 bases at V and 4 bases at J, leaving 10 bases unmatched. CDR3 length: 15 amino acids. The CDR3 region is CASGPTGTGTTEAFF. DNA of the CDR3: TGTGCTAGTGGGCCAACCGGGACAGGAACCACTGAAGCTTTCTTT. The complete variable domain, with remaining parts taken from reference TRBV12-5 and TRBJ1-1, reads DARVTQTPRHKVTEMGQEVTMRCQPILGHNTVFWYRQTMMQGLELLAYFRNRAPLDDSGMPKDRFSAEMPDATLATLKIQPSEPRDSAVYFCASGPTGTGTTEAFFGQGTRLTVV.

The CDR3 loop is CASSSTGGVQPQHF. For the CDR3, the DNA is TGCGCCAGCAGCTCCACAGGGGGCGTTCAGCCCCAGCATTTT. The V call is TRBV5-1, the J call TRBJ1-5, with 9 bases aligning to TRBD1. Trimming removed 3 bases from V and 6 bases from J; junction bases left unmatched: 4. The germline V gene encodes CDR1 SGHRS and CDR2 YFSETQ. The CDR3 has 14 residues.

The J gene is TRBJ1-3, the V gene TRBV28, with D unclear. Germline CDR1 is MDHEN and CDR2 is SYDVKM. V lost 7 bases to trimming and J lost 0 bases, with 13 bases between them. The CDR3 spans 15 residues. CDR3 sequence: CASISTPSSGNTIYF. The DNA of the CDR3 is TGTGCCAGCATCTCAACTCCGAGCTCTGGAAACACCATATATTTT.

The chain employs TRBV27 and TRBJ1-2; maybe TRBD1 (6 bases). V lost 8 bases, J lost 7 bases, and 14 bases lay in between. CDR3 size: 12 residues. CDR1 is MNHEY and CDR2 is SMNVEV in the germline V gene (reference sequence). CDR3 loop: CASAPTGSGYTF. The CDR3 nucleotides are TGTGCCAGCGCCCCTACAGGGAGTGGCTACACCTTC.

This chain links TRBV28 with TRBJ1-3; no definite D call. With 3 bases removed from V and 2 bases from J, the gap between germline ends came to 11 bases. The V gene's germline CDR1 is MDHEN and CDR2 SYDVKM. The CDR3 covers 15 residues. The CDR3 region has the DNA TGTGCCAGCAGTTTTCAGGAGGCCGCTGGAAACACCATATATTTT. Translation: CASSFQEAAGNTIYF.

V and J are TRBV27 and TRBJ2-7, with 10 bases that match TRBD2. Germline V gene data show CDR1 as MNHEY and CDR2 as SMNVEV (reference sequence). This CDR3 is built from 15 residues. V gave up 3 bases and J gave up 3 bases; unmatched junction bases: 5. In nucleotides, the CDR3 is TGTGCCAGCAGTTTTCTAGCGGGAGTTAGCTACGAGCAGTACTTC. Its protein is CASSFLAGVSYEQYF.

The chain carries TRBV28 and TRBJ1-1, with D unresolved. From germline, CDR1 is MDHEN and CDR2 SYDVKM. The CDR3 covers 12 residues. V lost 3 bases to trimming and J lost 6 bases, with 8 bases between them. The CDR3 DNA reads TGTGCCAGCAGTTTTGGCCCTGCTGAAGCTTTCTTT. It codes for CASSFGPAEAFF.

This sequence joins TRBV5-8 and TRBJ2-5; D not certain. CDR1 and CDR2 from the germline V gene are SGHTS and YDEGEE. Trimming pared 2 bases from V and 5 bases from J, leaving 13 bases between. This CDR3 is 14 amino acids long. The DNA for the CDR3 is TGTGCCAGCAGCTTAGCGTATCTTCGGGAGACCCAGTACTTC. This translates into CASSLAYLRETQYF.